The clone carrying this TCR beta chain was detected only a few times. What it binds is unknown. Sequenced by immunoSEQ multiplex PCR; TCRdb stores in-frame clones only, minus some. The table records roughly 100,000 clones, 87% of them present only once. The data were obtained in a study of OX40 agonist ivuxolimab in advanced cancers. Across the study: Patients got intravenous ivuxolimab at 0.01 to 10 mg/kg every 2 weeks. Dose-escalation patients' cancers were hepatocellular carcinoma, melanoma, renal cell or head and neck cancer.

Blood got drawn at baseline, again on cycle 4 day 1, and then on cycle 7 day 1. Trimming removed 8 bases from V and 2 bases from J, with 13 bases in between. From germline, CDR1 is LNHDA and CDR2 SQIVND (reference sequence). This CDR3 has 14 residues. Whole-study results and caveats: Both blood CD4+ and CD8+ T cells showed clonal growth by week 6 at 0.1 to 3.0 mg/kg.

The chain is built from TRBV19 and TRBJ1-5, with unresolved D. This sample comprised CD4+ or CD8+ T cells sorted from blood, obtained in a trial of the OX40 agonist ivuxolimab. The receptor comes from an adult with an advanced solid tumor such as melanoma, head and neck, liver or kidney cancer. Written as DNA, the CDR3 is TGTGCCAGTCTAGAGTCATCGGGCAATCAGCCCCAGCATTTT. Its translation is CASLESSGNQPQHF.